Listed here are 23 T cell receptor beta chains from one sample, sequenced in a study of cytomegalovirus exposure and HLA in healthy donors. The PCR ran on 60 Vbeta and 13 Jbeta primers. The repertoire was sequenced with immunoSEQ multiplex PCR; TCRdb's copy has only in-frame clones and lacks some. The profile covers 90,000 to 100,000 clones, with 60% to 80% appearing a single time and approximately 8% taken by the ten largest. The sample was PBMCs. The receptors here all came from a female donor in good health and CMV-seronegative.

The J gene is TRBJ1-3, the V gene TRBV5-5; D uncertain. The CDR3 consists of 16 residues. Germline loops: CDR1 SGHKS, CDR2 YYEKEE (reference sequence). Between the trimmed V and J ends, which lost 0 bases and 4 bases, there was a span of 14 bases. This CDR3 is CASSLGSTTGGNTIYF. The CDR3 bases are TGTGCCAGCAGCTTGGGGTCGACGACTGGAGGAAACACCATATATTTT.

The V gene is TRBV5-1, the J gene TRBJ2-7; 7 bases fit TRBD1. Germline values: CDR1 SGHRS, CDR2 YFSETQ. CDR3 length: 15 amino acids. The trim removed 6 bases at V and 3 bases at J, leaving 12 bases unmatched. CDR3 loop: CASTQVPGQHYEQYF. CDR3 nucleotide sequence: TGCGCCAGCACCCAAGTACCGGGACAGCACTACGAGCAGTACTTC.

The rearrangement joins TRBV6-4 to TRBJ2-7; unclear D gene. This CDR3 has 16 residues. Trimming stripped 5 bases from V and 7 bases from J, with 24 bases between. From germline, CDR1 is MRHNA and CDR2 SNTAGT. CDR3 nucleotide sequence: TGTGCCAGCAGTTACCTCCCTCCCAGTGTTTACGGGGAGCAGTACTTC. Amino acids: CASSYLPPSVYGEQYF.

J is TRBJ1-5 and V is TRBV5-1; tentatively, D is TRBD1 (5 bases). The germline V gene has CDR1 SGHRS and CDR2 YFSETQ. The CDR3 runs to 15 residues. V lost 4 bases and J 1 base, leaving 12 bases between the germline ends. This chain's CDR3 is CASSPAGGSNQPQHF. The CDR3 DNA sequence: TGCGCCAGCAGCCCGGCCGGGGGGAGCAATCAGCCCCAGCATTTT.

This clone has only a few counts. The J gene is TRBJ1-4, the V gene TRBV11-3; 8 bases fit TRBD1. Germline V gene data show CDR1 as SGHNT and CDR2 as YENEEA. The CDR3 contains 17 residues. Trimming cost V 0 bases and J 6 bases; bases outside gene matches: 9. CDR3 sequence: CASSLDPPRGRDEKLFF. In DNA, the CDR3 is TGTGCCAGCAGCTTAGATCCCCCCAGGGGGCGAGATGAAAAACTGTTTTTT.

The J gene is TRBJ2-2, the V gene TRBV6-5, with TRBD1 matching over 9 bases. This CDR3 has 14 amino acids. CDR1 is MNHEY and CDR2 is SVGAGI in the germline V gene. With 9 bases clipped from V and 4 bases from J, the junction kept 6 bases outside the gene matches. The CDR3 region is CASTGGWGTGELFF. The CDR3 nucleotides read TGTGCCAGTACAGGGGGCTGGGGCACCGGGGAGCTGTTTTTT.

V is TRBV9 and J is TRBJ2-7, with no clear D. Looked up from germline, CDR1 is SGDLS and CDR2 is YYNGEE. Trimming stripped 0 bases from V and 3 bases from J, with 10 bases between. CDR3 length: 14 residues. CDR3 sequence: CASSVGGIYYEQYF. The CDR3 DNA sequence: TGTGCCAGCAGCGTAGGCGGTATCTACTACGAGCAGTACTTC.

This chain uses TRBV4-1 with TRBJ2-3; 15 bases align to TRBD2. V lost 4 bases and J lost 5; bases outside the gene matches: 7. The germline V gene encodes CDR1 MGHRA and CDR2 YSYEKL. The CDR3 extends over 17 amino acids. CDR3 loop: CASSRAGLAGGVDTQYF. In DNA form, the CDR3 reads TGCGCCAGCAGCCGCGCAGGACTAGCGGGAGGGGTAGATACGCAGTATTTT.

The chain carries TRBV6-5 and TRBJ2-7; D might be TRBD2 (6 bases). Germline assignment: CDR1 MNHEY and CDR2 SVGAGI. V shed 0 bases and J shed 6 bases, with 15 bases lying between them. The CDR3 contains 15 residues. The CDR3 loop is CASSYSQARAGEQYF. DNA of the CDR3: TGTGCCAGCAGTTACTCACAGGCCCGAGCGGGCGAGCAGTACTTC.

The chain carries TRBV4-1 and TRBJ2-1; 13 nucleotides agree with TRBD2. The CDR3 spans 16 residues. CDR1 and CDR2 from the germline V gene are MGHRA and YSYEKL. J gave up 7 bases and V 1 base, and 4 bases lay outside the gene matches. Written as DNA, the CDR3 is TGCGCCAGCAGCCAAGGGACTAGCGGGAGTAGAAATGAGCAGTTCTTC. This encodes CASSQGTSGSRNEQFF.

The V call is TRBV5-5, the J call TRBJ1-1; D remains ambiguous. The CDR3 has 12 amino acids. Trimming took 4 bases from V and 6 from J, leaving 10 bases between them. Germline V lookup: CDR1 SGHKS, CDR2 YYEKEE (reference sequence). CDR3 protein: CASSHGWAEAFF. The CDR3 DNA reads TGTGCCAGCAGCCACGGGTGGGCTGAAGCTTTCTTT.

The chain recombines TRBV7-3 with TRBJ2-4, with D perhaps TRBD2 (5 bases). Trimming left V 5 bases short and J 0 bases short, with 17 bases between. Germline CDR1 and CDR2: SGHTA and FQGTGA. CDR3 length equals 17 residues. CDR3: CASSLFGVGVAKNIQYF. The CDR3 bases are TGTGCCAGCAGCCTTTTCGGGGTTGGGGTAGCCAAAAACATTCAGTACTTC.

This clone was seen a handful of times. The V call is TRBV10-3, the J call TRBJ1-2; D uncertain. V dropped 4 bases and J dropped 3 bases, with 9 bases sitting between them. There are 13 residues in the CDR3. CDR1 is ENHRY, CDR2 SYGVKD, per germline. The CDR3 spells CAISGEGYYGYTF. In DNA, the CDR3 is TGTGCCATCAGTGGGGAGGGTTACTATGGCTACACCTTC.

CDR3: CAWSVEESGNTIYF. CDR3 coding DNA: TGTGCCTGGAGTGTTGAGGAGTCTGGAAACACCATATATTTT. The rearrangement links TRBV30 to TRBJ1-3; D not certain. The CDR3 has 14 residues. V was cut by 0 bases and J by 1 base, with 7 bases left in between. CDR1 is GTSNPN, CDR2 SVGIG, per germline (reference sequence). Full variable domain (outside the CDR3, taken from reference TRBV30 and TRBJ1-3): SQTIHQWPATLVQPVGSPLSLECTVEGTSNPNLYWYRQAAGRGLQLLFYSVGIGQISSEVPQNLSASRPQDRQFILSSKKLLLSDSGFYLCAWSVEESGNTIYFGEGSWLTVV.

The chain joins TRBV25-1 to TRBJ1-2, with 7 bases lining up with TRBD1. Germline lookup yields CDR1 MGHDK and CDR2 SYGVNS. V trimming: 1 base; J trimming: 6 bases; junction bases outside the gene matches: 5. This CDR3 has 14 amino acids. CDR3 amino acids: CASSEFRQGDGYTF. CDR3 coding DNA: TGTGCCAGCAGTGAATTTAGGCAGGGGGATGGCTACACCTTC.

The chain employs TRBV7-9 and TRBJ2-7; weak D call: TRBD1 (5 bases). This CDR3 contains 13 residues. The V and J ends lost 5 bases and 0 bases respectively, with 8 bases between them. Germline V CDR1 and CDR2: SEHNR, FQNEAQ (reference sequence). The CDR3 DNA sequence: TGTGCCAGCAGCCCCGACAGCTCCTACGAGCAGTACTTC. Encoded protein: CASSPDSSYEQYF.

This rearrangement joins TRBV2 to TRBJ2-2, with a weak D call TRBD1 (7 bases). Germline CDR1 and CDR2: SNHLY and FYNNEI. Trimming stripped 7 bases from V and 2 bases from J, with 23 bases between. The CDR3 contains 18 residues. The DNA of the CDR3 is TGTGCCAGCACCTTACCCACTACACAGGGGACTAACACCGGGGAGCTGTTTTTT. Amino acid sequence: CASTLPTTQGTNTGELFF.

The rearrangement uses TRBV30 and TRBJ1-1; maybe TRBD1 (5 bases). This CDR3 has 13 residues. Germline V gene data show CDR1 as GTSNPN and CDR2 as SVGIG (reference sequence). Trimming shortened V by 1 base and J by 7 bases, and 13 bases separated the two germline ends. CDR3 protein: CAWSALGGVEAFF. The DNA of the CDR3 is TGTGCCTGGAGTGCCCTGGGGGGGGTTGAAGCTTTCTTT.

The chain joins TRBV6-1 to TRBJ1-3; D is undetermined. Trimming stripped 1 base from V and 0 bases from J, with 13 bases between. Germline lookup yields CDR1 MNHNS and CDR2 SASEGT. CDR3 size: 17 residues. The CDR3 loop reads CASSEGTGPISGNTIYF. The CDR3 DNA sequence: TGTGCCAGCAGTGAAGGTACGGGTCCCATCTCTGGAAACACCATATATTTT.

This chain connects TRBV14 to TRBJ1-3; TRBD1 matches at 7 bases. CDR3 length: 16 residues. Germline V CDR1 and CDR2: SGHDN, FVKESK. The V and J ends lost 2 bases and 3 bases, in that order; junction bases with no gene match: 7. The CDR3 reads CASSQPRGVYGNTIYF. As DNA, the CDR3 is TGTGCCAGCAGCCAACCCAGGGGGGTTTATGGAAACACCATATATTTT.

This clone was counted a single time. This chain connects TRBV12-5 to TRBJ2-5; 10 positions match TRBD2. This CDR3 comprises 15 residues. With 5 bases clipped from V and 1 base from J, the junction kept 4 bases outside the gene matches. Germline assignment: CDR1 LGHNT and CDR2 FRNRAP. CDR3 in amino acids: CASGPGLAAQETQYF. The DNA for the CDR3 is TGTGCTAGTGGTCCTGGACTAGCGGCCCAAGAGACCCAGTACTTC.

This chain uses TRBV27 with TRBJ2-7; perhaps TRBD2 as D (7 bases). The ends were cut back, 2 bases at V and 1 base at J, with 9 bases in the middle. This CDR3 has 14 residues. The germline V gene encodes CDR1 MNHEY and CDR2 SMNVEV (reference sequence). The CDR3 nucleotides read TGTGCCAGCAGTTTAAAGGGGGGGTCCTACGAGCAGTACTTC. Protein product: CASSLKGGSYEQYF.

V and J are TRBV4-1 and TRBJ1-2, with D possibly being TRBD1 (5 bases). CDR1 and CDR2 from the germline V gene are MGHRA and YSYEKL. Trimming stripped 0 bases from V and 3 bases from J, with 14 bases between. CDR3 size: 16 residues. CDR3 region: CASSQESGRGDYGYTF. The CDR3 DNA is TGCGCCAGCAGCCAAGAATCCGGAAGGGGTGACTATGGCTACACCTTC.